The source of this T cell receptor beta chain is a study of T cell changes during pregnancy in multiple sclerosis. CDR1 is GTSNPN and CDR2 is SVGIG in the germline V gene (reference sequence). Trimming removed 4 bases from V and 4 bases from J, with 11 bases in between. CDR3 length equals 13 residues. Libraries were prepared by immunoSEQ multiplex PCR; TCRdb keeps only in-frame clonotypes and omits some of them. The sample lists fewer than 50,000 clones, 94% occurring once. This clone was detected once. The clonotype originates from a female donor with multiple sclerosis, enrolled in a pregnancy study. The rearrangement joins TRBV30 to TRBJ2-1; D might be TRBD2 (6 bases). This material consisted of CD8+ T cells from peripheral blood mononuclear cells, taken before pregnancy. The CDR3 here is CAWMERVYNEQFF. DNA of the CDR3: TGTGCCTGGATGGAGCGGGTTTACAATGAGCAGTTCTTC.